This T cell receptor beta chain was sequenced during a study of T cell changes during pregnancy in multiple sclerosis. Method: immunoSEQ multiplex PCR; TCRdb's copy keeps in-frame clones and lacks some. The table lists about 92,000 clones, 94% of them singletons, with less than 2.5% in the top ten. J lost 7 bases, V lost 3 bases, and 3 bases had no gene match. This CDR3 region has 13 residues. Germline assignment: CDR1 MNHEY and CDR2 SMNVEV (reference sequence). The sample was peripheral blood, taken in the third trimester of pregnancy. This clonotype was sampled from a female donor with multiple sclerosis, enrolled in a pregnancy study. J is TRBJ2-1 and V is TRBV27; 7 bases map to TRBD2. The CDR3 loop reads CASSFVGGNEQFF. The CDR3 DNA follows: TGTGCCAGCAGTTTTGTCGGGGGGAATGAGCAGTTCTTC.